Given below is one T cell receptor (beta chain) in context. The antigen is unknown. TCR sequencing used cDNA made by reverse transcription of extracted RNA. Sequencing was performed with immunoSEQ multiplex PCR; in TCRdb, only in-frame clones are kept and a portion is missing. Here the sample spans about 100,000 clones, about four fifths being singletons. The sample belongs to a study of CD8+ T cells in alopecia areata. Study details: The share of scalp area affected provided the severity score for treated patients. The study, taken as a whole, reports: Scalp clonality decreased significantly with tofacitinib, and so did expanded CD8+ clones among the top 100. Researchers reported that TCR sharing among patients proved less clear than in mice, possibly HLA-linked. While tofacitinib was given, many expanded lesional clones persisted in scalp and blood.

Treatment here: oral pan-JAK inhibitor, 5-10 mg twice daily. This receptor was identified in a human donor with alopecia areata. Source: CD8+ T cells sorted from blood, taken at week 24, from a patient treated with tofacitinib.

CDR3 residues: CASSQVVPLVSNQPQHF. The CDR3 nucleotides are TGCGCCAGCAGCCAAGTGGTTCCCCTGGTGAGCAATCAGCCCCAGCATTTT. The chain joins TRBV4-1 to TRBJ1-5; no firm D call. The CDR3 length is 17 residues. Trimming left V 1 base short and J 1 base short, with 14 bases between. The germline gives CDR1 MGHRA, CDR2 YSYEKL.